Presented here are 26 T cell receptor beta chains from one specimen sequenced in a study of CD8 T cell repertoires and HIV-1 epitope variants. Produced via immunoSEQ multiplex PCR; TCRdb's table is partial and in-frame only. The sample has about 4,500 clones; roughly 67% are singletons. These receptors' antigens are unknown. Sequenced material: cultured CD8+ T cells derived from PBMCs. Receptors were obtained from a male donor with HIV.

In its sample, this clone was seen once. The V gene is TRBV27, the J gene TRBJ1-5; D is perhaps TRBD1 (6 bases). This CDR3 comprises 16 residues. The V end lost 5 bases, the J end lost 1 base, and 15 bases lay between the germline ends. CDR1 is MNHEY, CDR2 SMNVEV, per germline (reference sequence). The CDR3 spells CASSQFQGISNQPQHF. The CDR3 coding sequence is TGTGCCAGCAGTCAATTTCAGGGGATCAGCAATCAGCCCCAGCATTTT.

This chain connects TRBV11-1 to TRBJ2-2; unclear D gene. Trimming removed 7 bases from V and 3 bases from J, with 6 bases in between. This CDR3 comprises 12 residues. Per germline, CDR1 SGHAT and CDR2 FQDESV (reference sequence). CDR3 sequence (DNA): TGTGCCAGCACCCAGGACACCGGGGAGCTGTTTTTT. The encoded protein is CASTQDTGELFF.

The genes are TRBV19 and TRBJ2-7; possible D gene TRBD2, 5 bases. Trimming took off 2 bases at V and 2 bases at J, with 10 bases between the two ends. This CDR3 spans 14 amino acids. In germline, CDR1 is LNHDA, CDR2 SQIVND (reference sequence). The CDR3 is CASSITLAAYEQYF. In DNA, the CDR3 is TGTGCCAGTAGTATAACCCTAGCTGCCTACGAGCAGTACTTC.

The CDR3 DNA is TGTGCCAGTAGGATACCTGGACAGCCGAACACTGAAGCTTTCTTT. Encoded protein: CASRIPGQPNTEAFF. The gene calls are TRBV19 and TRBJ1-1; a possible D gene is TRBD1 (6 bases). Germline lookup yields CDR1 LNHDA and CDR2 SQIVND (reference sequence). Trimming took off 6 bases at V and 1 base at J, with 15 bases between the two ends. The CDR3 sequence is 15 residues long.

The chain is built from TRBV28 and TRBJ2-3, with 7 bases lining up with TRBD1. The CDR3 loop spans 17 amino acids. CDR1 and CDR2 from the germline V gene are MDHEN and SYDVKM. Germline trimming cut 5 bases from V and 0 bases from J; bases unmatched to any gene: 11. The CDR3 DNA sequence: TGTGCCAGCAGTCCGTCCCCGGGACAGTCTAGCACAGATACGCAGTATTTT. Translation: CASSPSPGQSSTDTQYF.

The chain joins TRBV2 to TRBJ1-6; 7 bases match TRBD1. In germline, CDR1 is SNHLY, CDR2 FYNNEI. CDR3 length: 15 amino acids. With 0 bases clipped from V and 10 bases from J, the junction kept 6 bases outside the gene matches. In nucleotides, the CDR3 is TGTGCCAGCAGTGAAGCGTTACAGGGGAACTCACCCCTCCACTTT. Residues: CASSEALQGNSPLHF.

The V and J genes are TRBV28 and TRBJ2-7, with 7 bases that match TRBD2. With V trimmed by 3 bases and J by 7 bases, 9 bases remained unmatched. The CDR3 sequence is 14 residues long. Germline V CDR1 and CDR2: MDHEN, SYDVKM. The CDR3 sequence is CASSFASGLGEQYF. In nucleotides, the CDR3 is TGTGCCAGCAGTTTCGCTAGCGGTCTGGGAGAGCAGTACTTC.

This clone was recorded once. The chain is built from TRBV5-4 and TRBJ2-1; D is ambiguous. CDR3 length: 13 residues. Looked up from germline, CDR1 is SGHNT and CDR2 is YYREEE (reference sequence). V lost 6 bases and J 0 bases, leaving 7 bases between the germline ends. CDR3 bases: TGTGCCAGCACCGAATCCTCCTACAATGAGCAGTTCTTC. Translation: CASTESSYNEQFF.

The chain recombines TRBV6-4 with TRBJ1-1; TRBD1 might be the D (6 bases). This CDR3 is 13 amino acids long. Trimming pared 4 bases from V and 9 bases from J, leaving 15 bases between. Per the germline V gene, CDR1 is MRHNA and CDR2 is SNTAGT. The CDR3 is CASSVDQQGKAFF. In nucleotides, the CDR3 is TGTGCCAGCAGTGTCGATCAACAGGGAAAAGCTTTCTTT.

The V call is TRBV18, the J call TRBJ2-7; TRBD1 might be the D (6 bases). CDR1 KGHSH and CDR2 LQKENI come from the germline V gene. The V end was cut by 4 bases, the J end by 5 bases, with 15 bases between. This CDR3 contains 14 residues. CDR3 coding DNA: TGTGCCAGCTCACACTCCGACAGGAAGGACGAGCAGTACTTC. Translating gives CASSHSDRKDEQYF. Full variable domain (remainder filled in from reference TRBV18 and TRBJ2-7): NAGVMQNPRHLVRRRGQEARLRCSPMKGHSHVYWYRQLPEEGLKFMVYLQKENIIDESGMPKERFSAEFPKEGPSILRIQQVVRGDSAAYFCASSHSDRKDEQYFGPGTRLTVT.

V is TRBV28 and J is TRBJ2-2, with 10 bases fitting TRBD1. The CDR3 contains 16 residues. The germline V gene has CDR1 MDHEN and CDR2 SYDVKM. Germline trimming cut 7 bases from V and 4 bases from J; bases unmatched to any gene: 9. The CDR3 protein is CASTPGTGVGTGELFF. As DNA, the CDR3 is TGTGCCAGCACCCCGGGGACAGGGGTTGGCACCGGGGAGCTGTTTTTT.

The J gene is TRBJ2-3, the V gene TRBV6-1; D remains unclear. Germline CDR1 MNHNS, CDR2 SASEGT. This CDR3 spans 16 amino acids. Trimming removed 4 bases at V and 2 bases at J, with 16 bases between. CDR3 nucleotide sequence: TGTGCCAGCAGTGGAACGACTTTTAGCCTCACAGATACGCAGTATTTT. The encoded protein is CASSGTTFSLTDTQYF.

The chain has TRBV2 and TRBJ1-2; 9 bases align to TRBD1. Trimming removed 7 bases from V and 6 bases from J; junction bases left unmatched: 9. Per germline, CDR1 SNHLY and CDR2 FYNNEI. This CDR3 is 14 amino acids long. CDR3 sequence (DNA): TGTGCCAGCAACCCCGGACAGGGGCGGGATGGCTACACCTTC. Its protein product is CASNPGQGRDGYTF. Filled out from reference TRBV2 and TRBJ1-2, the complete variable domain reads EPEVTQTPSHQVTQMGQEVILRCVPISNHLYFYWYRQILGQKVEFLVSFYNNEISEKSEIFDDQFSVERPDGSNFTLKIRSTKLEDSAMYFCASNPGQGRDGYTFGSGTRLTVV.

V is TRBV5-4 and J is TRBJ2-3; the D gene is possibly TRBD2 (7 bases). The CDR3 has 15 residues. V was clipped by 4 bases and J by 0 bases, with 12 bases between them. The germline gives CDR1 SGHNT, CDR2 YYREEE (reference sequence). In DNA form, the CDR3 reads TGTGCCAGCAGCCGCGGGGGCCCCAGCACAGATACGCAGTATTTT. Translated: CASSRGGPSTDTQYF.

Here the CDR3 reads CASSEWVGTDTQYF. The CDR3 bases are TGTGCCAGCAGTGAATGGGTTGGCACAGATACGCAGTATTTT. V is TRBV2 and J is TRBJ2-3; D not resolved. V was cut by 2 bases and J by 1 base, with 7 bases left in between. CDR1 and CDR2 (germline): SNHLY, FYNNEI. The CDR3 is 14 amino acids.

This clone was detected a few times. The V gene is TRBV4-2, the J gene TRBJ1-2; the D is unclear. CDR1 LGHNA and CDR2 YNFKEQ come from the germline V gene. V lost 0 bases, J lost 2 bases, and 7 bases lay in between. CDR3 length equals 14 residues. The CDR3 DNA sequence: TGTGCCAGCAGCCAAGATACGGGAAACTATGGCTACACCTTC. This gives the protein CASSQDTGNYGYTF.

The V and J genes are TRBV27 and TRBJ1-3; D not resolved. Germline-derived CDR1 and CDR2 are MNHEY and SMNVEV (reference sequence). This CDR3 spans 13 amino acids. V lost 8 bases and J 4 bases, leaving 12 bases between the germline ends. The DNA of the CDR3 is TGTGCCAGCCGCTACCTCATGGGAAACACCATATATTTT. Protein: CASRYLMGNTIYF.

As to this clone: At one of its ends the junction is not consistent with the germline gene, which may arise from a read error. This chain uses TRBV4-2 with TRBJ2-7; the match to TRBD1 covers 9 bases. This CDR3 comprises 18 residues. Germline loops: CDR1 LGHNA, CDR2 YNFKEQ. This CDR3 reads CASSHLGTGTGSSNEQYF. CDR3 DNA: TGTGCCAGCAGCCACCTTGGGACCGGGACAGGGAGCTCCAACGAGCAGTACTTC.

This chain connects TRBV7-3 to TRBJ2-1; D uncertain. V was trimmed by 6 bases and J by 7 bases, leaving 13 bases between them. The length of the CDR3 is 13 residues. CDR1 is SGHTA, CDR2 FQGTGA, per germline. DNA of the CDR3: TGTGCCAGCAGTCACCGACCGTCGAATGAGCAGTTCTTC. Protein: CASSHRPSNEQFF. Full variable domain (missing parts from reference TRBV7-3 and TRBJ2-1): GAGVSQTPSNKVTEKGKYVELRCDPISGHTALYWYRQSLGQGPEFLIYFQGTGAADDSGLPNDRFFAVRPEGSVSTLKIQRTERGDSAVYLCASSHRPSNEQFFGPGTRLTVL.

V gene TRBV11-3 combines with J gene TRBJ2-2, with 8 bases aligning to TRBD1. The germline CDR1 and CDR2 sequences are SGHNT and YENEEA. This CDR3 comprises 14 residues. The V gene end was trimmed by 5 bases and the J gene end by 5 bases; junction bases not matched to a gene: 4. CDR3 bases: TGTGCCAGCAGCCACGACAGGGGTACCGGGGAGCTGTTTTTT. It specifies CASSHDRGTGELFF. Together with reference TRBV11-3 and TRBJ2-2, the CDR3 gives the full variable domain: EAGVVQSPRYKIIEKKQPVAFWCNPISGHNTLYWYLQNLGQGPELLIRYENEEAVDDSQLPKDRFSAERLKGVDSTLKIQPAELGDSAVYLCASSHDRGTGELFFGEGSRLTVL.

The rearrangement links TRBV7-3 to TRBJ1-2, with D perhaps matching TRBD1 (6 bases). The CDR3 extends over 14 amino acids. Trimming left V 1 base short and J 6 bases short, with 12 bases between. CDR1 is SGHTA and CDR2 is FQGTGA in the germline V gene. CDR3 coding DNA: TGTGCCAGCAGCTTAATAGGGGGAGGGGATGGCTACACCTTC. Its protein product is CASSLIGGGDGYTF.

V and J are TRBV29-1 and TRBJ1-1; 9 nucleotides match TRBD1. Germline CDR1 SQVTM, CDR2 ANQGSEA. The CDR3 has 12 amino acids. Unmatched junction bases numbered 3, after V lost 7 bases and J lost 3 bases. The CDR3 DNA reads as TGCAGCGCGAGGACAGGGGACACTGAAGCTTTCTTT. Its translation: CSARTGDTEAFF.

V usage is TRBV11-2 and J usage is TRBJ2-3; maybe TRBD2 (6 bases). This CDR3 spans 15 amino acids. The V gene lost 1 base and the J gene lost 1 base, with 9 bases spanning the gap. Germline CDR1 reads SGHAT; CDR2 reads FQNNGV. This CDR3 is CASSLGSGGTDTQYF. The CDR3 DNA reads TGTGCCAGCAGCTTAGGGTCGGGGGGCACAGATACGCAGTATTTT.

The V gene is TRBV7-9, the J gene TRBJ1-2; D is uncertain. The germline V gene has CDR1 SEHNR and CDR2 FQNEAQ (reference sequence). This CDR3 has 13 amino acids. Trimming cost V 4 bases and J 8 bases, with 14 bases left between them. The CDR3 sequence is CASSSDGRVGYTF. The CDR3 region has the DNA TGTGCCAGCAGCTCGGACGGGAGAGTGGGCTACACCTTC.

The sample holds one count of this clone. The V call is TRBV4-3, the J call TRBJ2-1, with TRBD2 identical over 8 bases. With 0 bases clipped from V and 6 bases from J, the junction kept 7 bases outside the gene matches. Germline values: CDR1 LGHNA, CDR2 YSLEER. There are 16 residues in the CDR3. The CDR3 coding sequence is TGCGCCAGCAGCCAAGACCCAGCGGGGGCCTCCAATGAGCAGTTCTTC. Its translation is CASSQDPAGASNEQFF.

The chain has TRBV7-3 and TRBJ2-2, with 9 positions matching TRBD2. Germline lookup yields CDR1 SGHTA and CDR2 FQGTGA. The junction had 1 base not matched to a gene; V was cut back by 5 bases and J by 3 bases. CDR3 length: 14 residues. In DNA, the CDR3 is TGTGCCAGCAGCCGACTAGCGGACACCGGGGAGCTGTTTTTT. Its protein product is CASSRLADTGELFF.